This entry lists 2 T cell receptor beta chains sequenced from one sample in a study of T cell changes during pregnancy in multiple sclerosis. Sequenced by immunoSEQ multiplex PCR; TCRdb stores in-frame clones only, minus some. This table holds more than 25,000 clones, approximately 88% found once. The input for sequencing was CD8+ T cells from peripheral blood mononuclear cells, taken in the first trimester of pregnancy. These receptor sequences come from a female donor with multiple sclerosis, enrolled in a pregnancy study.

The rearrangement joins TRBV30 to TRBJ2-7, with D possibly matching TRBD2 (6 bases). There are 12 residues in the CDR3. In germline, CDR1 is GTSNPN, CDR2 SVGIG (reference sequence). V was pared by 5 bases and J by 6 bases, with 14 bases between. The CDR3 reads CAWGLGLFEQYF. DNA for the CDR3: TGTGCCTGGGGACTCGGACTATTCGAGCAGTACTTC.

The chain has TRBV6-6 and TRBJ1-2, with a weak D call TRBD1 (5 bases). The CDR3 loop spans 11 amino acids. Germline V gene lookup returns CDR1 MNHNY and CDR2 SVGAGI (reference sequence). V lost 8 bases to trimming and J lost 6 bases, with 10 bases between them. The CDR3 loop is CASGEGDGYTF. CDR3 DNA sequence: TGTGCCAGCGGGGAAGGGGATGGCTACACCTTC.